This TCR beta chain was obtained from a study of identical twins. The CDR3 contains 12 residues. V lost 2 bases and J lost 7, with 10 bases in between. CDR1 and CDR2 from the germline V gene are DFQATT and SNEGSKA (reference sequence). The table lists this clonotype with a few counts. MiXCR, applied by TCRdb to the 5' RACE reads, yields one record per CDR3 protein. The sample shows hundreds of thousands of distinct CDR3 sequences, roughly 18% of them seen only once. These data were also reused for a study on T cells expressing NK-cell markers.

The V gene is TRBV20-1, the J gene TRBJ2-3; unclear D gene. Material for sequencing was PBMCs. The clonotype comes from a woman under 30 in good health. CDR3 nucleotides: TGCAGTGCTAGACTACAGCAAAATACGCAGTATTTT. This sequence encodes CSARLQQNTQYF.